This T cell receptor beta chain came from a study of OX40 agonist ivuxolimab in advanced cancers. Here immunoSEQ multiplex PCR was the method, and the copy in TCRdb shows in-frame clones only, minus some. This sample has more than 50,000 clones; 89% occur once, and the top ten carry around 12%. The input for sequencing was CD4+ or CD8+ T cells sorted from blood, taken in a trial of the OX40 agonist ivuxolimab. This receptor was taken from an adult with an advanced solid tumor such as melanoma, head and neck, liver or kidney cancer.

CDR3 nucleotide sequence: TGTGCCAGCAGCTTAACCCAGGGGGTTGTTGGGGAGCTGTTTTTT. Protein: CASSLTQGVVGELFF. J is TRBJ2-2 and V is TRBV7-3; TRBD1 agrees at 7 bases. CDR1 is SGHTA and CDR2 is FQGTGA in the germline V gene. CDR3 size: 15 residues. V dropped 0 bases and J dropped 8; count of bases not matched to a gene: 6.